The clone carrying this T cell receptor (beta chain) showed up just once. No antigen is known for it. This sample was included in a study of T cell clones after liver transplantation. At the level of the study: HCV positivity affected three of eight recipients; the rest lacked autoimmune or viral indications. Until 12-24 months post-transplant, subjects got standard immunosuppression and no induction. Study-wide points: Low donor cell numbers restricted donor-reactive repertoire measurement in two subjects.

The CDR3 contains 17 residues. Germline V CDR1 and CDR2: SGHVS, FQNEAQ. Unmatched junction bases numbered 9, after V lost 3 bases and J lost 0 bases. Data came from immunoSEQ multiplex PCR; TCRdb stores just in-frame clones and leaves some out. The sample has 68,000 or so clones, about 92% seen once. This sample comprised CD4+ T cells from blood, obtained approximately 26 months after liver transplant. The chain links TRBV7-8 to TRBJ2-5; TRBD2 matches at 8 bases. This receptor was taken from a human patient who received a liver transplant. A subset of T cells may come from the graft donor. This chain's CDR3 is CASSFDGLAGYQETQYF. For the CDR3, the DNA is TGTGCCAGCAGCTTTGACGGTCTAGCGGGTTACCAAGAGACCCAGTACTTC.